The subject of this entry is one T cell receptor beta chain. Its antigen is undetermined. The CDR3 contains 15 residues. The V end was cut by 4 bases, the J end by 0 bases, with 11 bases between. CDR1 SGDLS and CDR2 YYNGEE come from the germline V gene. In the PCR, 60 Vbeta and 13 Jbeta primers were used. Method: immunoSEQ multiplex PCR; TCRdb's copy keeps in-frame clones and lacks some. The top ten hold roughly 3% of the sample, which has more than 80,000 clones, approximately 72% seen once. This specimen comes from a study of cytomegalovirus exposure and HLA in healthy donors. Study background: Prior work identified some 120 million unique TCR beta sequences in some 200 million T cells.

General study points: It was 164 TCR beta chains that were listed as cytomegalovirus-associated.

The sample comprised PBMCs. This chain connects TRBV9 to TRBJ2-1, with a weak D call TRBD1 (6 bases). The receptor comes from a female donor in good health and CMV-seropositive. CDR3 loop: CASSQGQSSYNEQFF. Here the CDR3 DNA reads TGTGCCAGCAGCCAAGGACAGTCCTCCTACAATGAGCAGTTCTTC.